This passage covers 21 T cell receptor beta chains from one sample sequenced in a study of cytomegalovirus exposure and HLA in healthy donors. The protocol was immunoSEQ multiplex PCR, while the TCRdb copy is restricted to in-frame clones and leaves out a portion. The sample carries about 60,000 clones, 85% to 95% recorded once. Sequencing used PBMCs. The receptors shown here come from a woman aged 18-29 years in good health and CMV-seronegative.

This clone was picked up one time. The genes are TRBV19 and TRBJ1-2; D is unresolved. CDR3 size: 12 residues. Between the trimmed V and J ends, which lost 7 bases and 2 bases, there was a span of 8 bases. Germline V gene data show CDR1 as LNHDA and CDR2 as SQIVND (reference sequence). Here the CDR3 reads CASKTGNYGYTF. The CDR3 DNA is TGTGCCAGTAAGACTGGGAACTATGGCTACACCTTC.

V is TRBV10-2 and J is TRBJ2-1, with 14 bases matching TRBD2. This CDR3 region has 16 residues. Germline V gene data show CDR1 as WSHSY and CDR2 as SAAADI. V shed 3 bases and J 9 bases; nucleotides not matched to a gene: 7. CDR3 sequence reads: CASSDPRLAGGVEQFF. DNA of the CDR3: TGCGCCAGCAGTGATCCGAGACTAGCGGGAGGGGTTGAGCAGTTCTTC.

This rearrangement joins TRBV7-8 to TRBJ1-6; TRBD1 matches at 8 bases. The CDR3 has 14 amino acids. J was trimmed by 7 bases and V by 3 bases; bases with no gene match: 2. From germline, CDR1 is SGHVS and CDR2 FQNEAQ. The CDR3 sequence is CASSFRDRNSPLHF. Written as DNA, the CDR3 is TGTGCCAGCAGCTTCCGGGACAGGAATTCACCCCTCCACTTT. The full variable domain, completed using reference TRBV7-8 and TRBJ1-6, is GAGVSQSPRYKVAKRGQDVALRCDPISGHVSLFWYQQALGQGPEFLTYFQNEAQLDKSGLPSDRFFAERPEGSVSTLKIQRTQQEDSAVYLCASSFRDRNSPLHFGNGTRLTVT.

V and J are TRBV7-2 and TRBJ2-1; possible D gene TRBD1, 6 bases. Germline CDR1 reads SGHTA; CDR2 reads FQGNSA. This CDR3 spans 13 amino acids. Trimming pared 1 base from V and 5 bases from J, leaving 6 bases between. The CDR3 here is CASSLDRDNEQFF. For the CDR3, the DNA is TGTGCCAGCAGCTTAGACAGGGACAATGAGCAGTTCTTC.

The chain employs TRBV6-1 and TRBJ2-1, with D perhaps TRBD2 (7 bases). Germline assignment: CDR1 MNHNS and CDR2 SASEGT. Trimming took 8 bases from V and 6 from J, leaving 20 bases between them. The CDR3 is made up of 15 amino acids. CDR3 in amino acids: CASGIGGPSTNEQFF. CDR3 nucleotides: TGTGCCAGCGGTATCGGGGGGCCTTCCACCAATGAGCAGTTCTTC.

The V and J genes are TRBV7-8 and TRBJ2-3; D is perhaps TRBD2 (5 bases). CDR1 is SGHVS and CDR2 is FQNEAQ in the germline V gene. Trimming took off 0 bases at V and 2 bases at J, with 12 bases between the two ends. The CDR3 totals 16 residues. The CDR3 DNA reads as TGTGCCAGCAGCTTAGCGCGGGTTTCGGCCACAGATACGCAGTATTTT. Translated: CASSLARVSATDTQYF.

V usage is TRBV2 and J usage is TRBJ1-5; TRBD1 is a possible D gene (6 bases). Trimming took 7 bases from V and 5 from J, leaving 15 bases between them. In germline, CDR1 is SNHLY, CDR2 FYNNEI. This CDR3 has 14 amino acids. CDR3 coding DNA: TGTGCCAGCACCAAACAACAGGGCTATCAGCCCCAGCATTTT. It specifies CASTKQQGYQPQHF.

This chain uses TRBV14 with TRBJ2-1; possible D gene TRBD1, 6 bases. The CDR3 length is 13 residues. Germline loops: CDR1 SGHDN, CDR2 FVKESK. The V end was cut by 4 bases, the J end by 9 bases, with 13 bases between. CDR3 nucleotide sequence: TGTGCCAGCAGCCTCATCAGGGGTAGTGAGCAGTTCTTC. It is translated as CASSLIRGSEQFF.

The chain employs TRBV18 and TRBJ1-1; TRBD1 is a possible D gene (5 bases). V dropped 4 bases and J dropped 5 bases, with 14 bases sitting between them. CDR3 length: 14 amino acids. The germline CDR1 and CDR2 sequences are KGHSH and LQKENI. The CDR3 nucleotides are TGTGCCAGCTCACGAGGGAATCGGGGGACTGAAGCTTTCTTT. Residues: CASSRGNRGTEAFF.

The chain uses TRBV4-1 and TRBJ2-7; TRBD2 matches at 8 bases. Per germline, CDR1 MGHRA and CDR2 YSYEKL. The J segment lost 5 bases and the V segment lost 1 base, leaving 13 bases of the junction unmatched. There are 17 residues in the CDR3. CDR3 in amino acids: CASSQVYSGGVLDEQYF. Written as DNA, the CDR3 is TGCGCCAGCAGCCAAGTATACAGCGGGGGTGTATTAGACGAGCAGTACTTC.

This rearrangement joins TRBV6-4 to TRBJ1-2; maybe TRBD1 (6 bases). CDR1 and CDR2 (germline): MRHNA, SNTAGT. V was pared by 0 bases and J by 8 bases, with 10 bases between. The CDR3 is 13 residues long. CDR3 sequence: CASSDSAQGGYTF. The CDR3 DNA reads TGTGCCAGCAGTGACTCAGCTCAGGGGGGCTACACCTTC.

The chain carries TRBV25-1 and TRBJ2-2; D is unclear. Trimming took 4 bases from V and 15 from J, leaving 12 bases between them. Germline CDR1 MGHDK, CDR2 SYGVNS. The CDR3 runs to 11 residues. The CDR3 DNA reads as TGTGCCAGCAGTGTTGGCAGTCAGTTGTTTTTT. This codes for CASSVGSQLFF.

CDR3 in DNA: TGTGCCAGCAGCACAACAGGACGAGACCGAATTATTCAGTACTTC. It codes for CASSTTGRDRIIQYF. The rearrangement joins TRBV5-6 to TRBJ2-4; maybe TRBD1 (5 bases). Germline assignment: CDR1 SGHDT and CDR2 YYEEEE. V shed 4 bases and J shed 10 bases, with 21 bases lying between them. The CDR3 length is 15 residues. The full variable domain, in which reference TRBV5-6 and TRBJ2-4 provide the parts outside the CDR3, is DAGVTQSPTHLIKTRGQQVTLRCSPKSGHDTVSWYQQALGQGPQFIFQYYEEEERQRGNFPDRFSGHQFPNYSSELNVNALLLGDSALYLCASSTTGRDRIIQYFGAGTRLSVL.

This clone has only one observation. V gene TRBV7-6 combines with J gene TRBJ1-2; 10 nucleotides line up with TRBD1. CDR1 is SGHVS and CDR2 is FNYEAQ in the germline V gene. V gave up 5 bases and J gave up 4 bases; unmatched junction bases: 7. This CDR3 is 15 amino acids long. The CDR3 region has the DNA TGTGCCAGCAGCCCCGGGACAGGGGATAGCTATGGCTACACCTTC. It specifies CASSPGTGDSYGYTF.

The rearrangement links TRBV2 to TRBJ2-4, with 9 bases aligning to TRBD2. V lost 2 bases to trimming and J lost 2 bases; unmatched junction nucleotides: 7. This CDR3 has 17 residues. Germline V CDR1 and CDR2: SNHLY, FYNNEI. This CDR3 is CASSELRGGSPKNIQYF. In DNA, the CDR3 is TGTGCCAGCAGTGAATTGCGGGGGGGCTCCCCCAAAAACATTCAGTACTTC.

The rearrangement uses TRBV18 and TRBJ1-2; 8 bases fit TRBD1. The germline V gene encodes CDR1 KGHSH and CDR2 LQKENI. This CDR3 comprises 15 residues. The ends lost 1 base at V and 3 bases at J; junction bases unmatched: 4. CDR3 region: CASSPRQQGDYGYTF. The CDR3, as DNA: TGTGCCAGCTCACCACGGCAACAGGGGGACTATGGCTACACCTTC.

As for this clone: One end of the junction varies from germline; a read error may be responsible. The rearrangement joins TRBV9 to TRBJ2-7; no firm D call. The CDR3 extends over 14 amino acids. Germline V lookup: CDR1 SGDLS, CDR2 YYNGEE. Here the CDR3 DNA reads TGTGCCAGCAGCGTAGCGGTTTACTCCCACGAGCAGTACTTC. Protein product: CASSVAVYSHEQYF. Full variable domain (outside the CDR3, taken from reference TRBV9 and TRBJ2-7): DSGVTQTPKHLITATGQRVTLRCSPRSGDLSVYWYQQSLDQGLQFLIQYYNGEERAKGNILERFSAQQFPDLHSELNLSSLELGDSALYFCASSVAVYSHEQYFGPGTRLTVT.

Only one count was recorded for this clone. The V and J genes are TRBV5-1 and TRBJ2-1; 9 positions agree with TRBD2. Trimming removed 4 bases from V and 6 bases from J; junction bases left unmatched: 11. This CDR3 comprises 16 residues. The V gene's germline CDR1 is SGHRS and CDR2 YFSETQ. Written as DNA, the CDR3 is TGCGCCAGCAGCCCCCCCTCGGCGGGAGGGTTCAATGAGCAGTTCTTC. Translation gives CASSPPSAGGFNEQFF.

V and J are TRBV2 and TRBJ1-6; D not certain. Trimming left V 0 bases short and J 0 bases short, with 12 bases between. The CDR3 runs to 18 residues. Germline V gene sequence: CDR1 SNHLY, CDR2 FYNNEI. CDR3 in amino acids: CASSEADMQSSYNSPLHF. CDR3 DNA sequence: TGTGCCAGCAGTGAAGCCGACATGCAAAGCTCCTATAATTCACCCCTCCACTTT.

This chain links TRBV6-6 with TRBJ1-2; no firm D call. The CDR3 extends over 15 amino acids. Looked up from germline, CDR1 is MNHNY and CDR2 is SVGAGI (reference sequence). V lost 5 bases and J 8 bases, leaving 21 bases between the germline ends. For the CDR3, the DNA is TGTGCCAGCAGTAATCCGGGAGGGCGCTTTGGCGGCTACACCTTC. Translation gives CASSNPGGRFGGYTF.

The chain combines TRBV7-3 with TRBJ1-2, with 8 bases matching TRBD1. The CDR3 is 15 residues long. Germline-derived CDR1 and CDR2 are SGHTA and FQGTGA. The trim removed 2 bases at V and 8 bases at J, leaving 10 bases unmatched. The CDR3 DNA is TGTGCCAGCAGCTTATCAAGGACAGGGAGAGGCGGCTACACCTTC. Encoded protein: CASSLSRTGRGGYTF.